The 25 T cell receptor beta chains below come from one sample, sequenced in a study of T cell changes during pregnancy in multiple sclerosis. Using immunoSEQ multiplex PCR, the repertoire was profiled, and TCRdb retains in-frame clones only, with some absent. Of around 25,000 clones listed, around four fifths were seen once; the top ten hold 15% to 18%. Sequenced here: CD8+ T cells from peripheral blood mononuclear cells, sampled in the first trimester of pregnancy. The receptor source for this set is a female donor in good health, enrolled as a control in a pregnancy study.

The J gene is TRBJ1-1, the V gene TRBV9; D is possibly TRBD1 (5 bases). Trimming left V 1 base short and J 5 bases short, with 12 bases between. The CDR3 covers 14 residues. Per germline, CDR1 SGDLS and CDR2 YYNGEE. The CDR3 sequence is CASSVKGSLTEAFF. Here the CDR3 DNA reads TGTGCCAGCAGCGTAAAGGGGTCATTGACTGAAGCTTTCTTT.

This clone is a singleton in its sample. The CDR3 nucleotides read TGTGCCAGCAGCACCACAGGGCGCACTGAAGCTTTCTTT. This encodes CASSTTGRTEAFF. This chain links TRBV6-6 with TRBJ1-1; D possibly corresponds to TRBD1 (6 bases). V lost 6 bases to trimming and J lost 4 bases, with 12 bases between them. CDR1 MNHNY and CDR2 SVGAGI come from the germline V gene (reference sequence). This CDR3 contains 13 residues.

The chain combines TRBV7-2 with TRBJ1-1, with TRBD1 identical over 10 bases. The ends lost 7 bases at V and 5 bases at J; junction bases unmatched: 4. The CDR3 totals 13 residues. Germline V gives CDR1 SGHTA, CDR2 FQGNSA. As DNA, the CDR3 is TGTGCCAGCACCCGGACAGGGGGGACTGAAGCTTTCTTT. Its translation is CASTRTGGTEAFF.

The chain uses TRBV30 and TRBJ1-1; TRBD1 is a possible D gene (5 bases). The CDR3 loop spans 14 amino acids. CDR1 is GTSNPN and CDR2 is SVGIG in the germline V gene (reference sequence). V lost 1 base to trimming and J lost 3 bases, with 12 bases between them. As DNA, the CDR3 is TGTGCCTGGAGTGGGGACGGGGGGTACACTGAAGCTTTCTTT. Its translation: CAWSGDGGYTEAFF.

The CDR3 here is CASSTTSSPYNEQFF. CDR3 bases: TGTGCCAGCAGTACAACTAGCAGCCCCTACAATGAGCAGTTCTTC. The chain carries TRBV6-6 and TRBJ2-1, with a possible D match to TRBD2 (6 bases). This CDR3 comprises 15 residues. V was cut by 5 bases and J by 2 bases, with 13 bases left in between. From germline, CDR1 is MNHNY and CDR2 SVGAGI (reference sequence).

This clone has a single count. V gene TRBV4-3 combines with J gene TRBJ1-6; D may be TRBD1 (5 bases). CDR1 is LGHNA and CDR2 is YSLEER in the germline V gene. The CDR3 is 15 amino acids. V shed 7 bases and J shed 4 bases, with 14 bases lying between them. The CDR3: CASKLDGGYNSPLHF. The CDR3 DNA reads TGCGCCAGCAAACTAGACGGGGGTTATAATTCACCCCTCCACTTT.

J is TRBJ2-5 and V is TRBV5-1, with D unresolved. Germline V lookup: CDR1 SGHRS, CDR2 YFSETQ. This CDR3 region has 16 residues. Between the trimmed V and J ends, which lost 2 bases and 1 base, there was a span of 15 bases. CDR3 sequence: CASSFTVRGAQETQYF. The CDR3 DNA follows: TGCGCCAGCAGCTTTACGGTACGCGGTGCCCAAGAGACCCAGTACTTC. Supplemented by reference TRBV5-1 and TRBJ2-5, the full variable domain reads KAGVTQTPRYLIKTRGQQVTLSCSPISGHRSVSWYQQTPGQGLQFLFEYFSETQRNKGNFPGRFSGRQFSNSRSEMNVSTLELGDSALYLCASSFTVRGAQETQYFGPGTRLLVL.

The chain recombines TRBV13 with TRBJ2-3, with D possibly being TRBD2 (6 bases). The CDR3 sequence is 14 residues long. Trimming removed 4 bases from V and 1 base from J, with 9 bases in between. Germline V lookup: CDR1 PRHDT, CDR2 FYEKMQ (reference sequence). The CDR3 DNA reads as TGTGCCAGCAGCTACGGGAGCGGCACAGATACGCAGTATTTT. Translating it yields CASSYGSGTDTQYF.

The genes are TRBV18 and TRBJ2-4; D may be TRBD1 (5 bases). Trimming pared 5 bases from V and 2 bases from J, leaving 10 bases between. CDR1 and CDR2 from the germline V gene are KGHSH and LQKENI. The CDR3 totals 14 residues. The chain's CDR3 is CASSSYRTKNIQYF. CDR3 nucleotides: TGTGCCAGCTCATCATACAGGACCAAAAACATTCAGTACTTC. The whole variable domain, remainder taken from reference TRBV18 and TRBJ2-4, is NAGVMQNPRHLVRRRGQEARLRCSPMKGHSHVYWYRQLPEEGLKFMVYLQKENIIDESGMPKERFSAEFPKEGPSILRIQQVVRGDSAAYFCASSSYRTKNIQYFGAGTRLSVL.

The J gene is TRBJ2-7, the V gene TRBV6-4; D is possibly TRBD1 (5 bases). This CDR3 has 15 amino acids. Germline V lookup: CDR1 MRHNA, CDR2 SNTAGT. Trimming stripped 0 bases from V and 0 bases from J, with 9 bases between. CDR3 in amino acids: CASSDSRQTSYEQYF. The DNA of the CDR3 is TGTGCCAGCAGTGACTCTCGACAGACCTCCTACGAGCAGTACTTC.

DNA of the CDR3: TGTGCCAGTAGTAGGCGCTCCACCGGGACAGGGTACACAGATACGCAGTATTTT. This sequence encodes CASSRRSTGTGYTDTQYF. V usage is TRBV19 and J usage is TRBJ2-3; 9 bases match TRBD1. The CDR3 covers 18 residues. V gave up 4 bases and J gave up 2 bases; unmatched junction bases: 13. Looked up from germline, CDR1 is LNHDA and CDR2 is SQIVND (reference sequence).

The chain is built from TRBV7-3 and TRBJ2-5; the match to TRBD2 covers 11 bases. CDR1 is SGHTA, CDR2 FQGTGA, per germline. The CDR3 runs to 16 residues. J lost 1 base, V lost 4 bases, and 5 bases had no gene match. The CDR3 sequence is CASSSGTSGFQETQYF. For the CDR3, the DNA is TGTGCCAGCAGCTCCGGGACTAGCGGATTCCAAGAGACCCAGTACTTC.

This rearrangement joins TRBV4-2 to TRBJ2-7, with TRBD2 matching over 9 bases. The CDR3 is made up of 16 amino acids. Unmatched junction bases numbered 3, after V lost 0 bases and J lost 0 bases. Germline V gives CDR1 LGHNA, CDR2 YNFKEQ. Written as DNA, the CDR3 is TGTGCCAGCAGCCAAGAACATAGCGGGAGCTCCTACGAGCAGTACTTC. Amino acids: CASSQEHSGSSYEQYF.

The chain joins TRBV4-3 to TRBJ2-5; tentative D call: TRBD2 (7 bases). V was cut by 2 bases and J by 6 bases, with 10 bases left in between. The CDR3 spans 13 residues. The V gene's germline CDR1 is LGHNA and CDR2 YSLEER. The chain's CDR3 is CASSQLGGQTQYF. The CDR3 region has the DNA TGCGCCAGCAGCCAATTGGGGGGGCAGACCCAGTACTTC.

The chain carries TRBV7-8 and TRBJ1-2; TRBD1 might be the D (5 bases). The germline V gene encodes CDR1 SGHVS and CDR2 FQNEAQ. V lost 2 bases, J lost 2 bases, and 12 bases lay in between. The CDR3 contains 15 residues. The CDR3 DNA reads as TGTGCCAGCAGCTTAAGGGGAACAGGCAACTATGGCTACACCTTC. This gives the protein CASSLRGTGNYGYTF. Looking up the rest from reference TRBV7-8 and TRBJ1-2 gives the full variable domain: GAGVSQSPRYKVAKRGQDVALRCDPISGHVSLFWYQQALGQGPEFLTYFQNEAQLDKSGLPSDRFFAERPEGSVSTLKIQRTQQEDSAVYLCASSLRGTGNYGYTFGSGTRLTVV.

The chain is built from TRBV19 and TRBJ1-5; no clear D gene. The ends were cut back, 4 bases at V and 5 bases at J, with 12 bases in the middle. Germline loops: CDR1 LNHDA, CDR2 SQIVND (reference sequence). The CDR3 sequence is 14 residues long. CDR3 residues: CASSTRAEDQPQHF. In DNA, the CDR3 is TGTGCCAGTAGTACGCGGGCAGAAGATCAGCCCCAGCATTTT.

This chain uses TRBV7-8 with TRBJ2-7, with TRBD1 matching 8 bases. Germline V gene lookup returns CDR1 SGHVS and CDR2 FQNEAQ. The CDR3 consists of 14 residues. J gave up 6 bases and V 2 bases, and 6 bases lay outside the gene matches. CDR3 region: CASSLTRTGIEQYF. The CDR3, as DNA: TGTGCCAGCAGCTTAACCAGGACAGGGATCGAGCAGTACTTC. Filled out from reference TRBV7-8 and TRBJ2-7, the complete variable domain reads GAGVSQSPRYKVAKRGQDVALRCDPISGHVSLFWYQQALGQGPEFLTYFQNEAQLDKSGLPSDRFFAERPEGSVSTLKIQRTQQEDSAVYLCASSLTRTGIEQYFGPGTRLTVT.

This chain's CDR3 is CAISAEGSGANVLTF. Here the CDR3 DNA reads TGTGCCATCAGTGCGGAGGGGTCGGGGGCCAACGTCCTGACTTTC. The chain links TRBV10-3 to TRBJ2-6; D is perhaps TRBD2 (6 bases). The germline V gene encodes CDR1 ENHRY and CDR2 SYGVKD. The germline V and J ends were trimmed by 4 bases and 4 bases, with 11 bases remaining between them. This CDR3 spans 15 amino acids.

The V gene is TRBV5-6, the J gene TRBJ1-4, with 7 positions matching TRBD1. The trim removed 4 bases at V and 14 bases at J, leaving 14 bases unmatched. The germline V gene encodes CDR1 SGHDT and CDR2 YYEEEE. The CDR3 contains 14 residues. The DNA of the CDR3 is TGTGCCAGCAGCCACTCGAGGACAGGTTTCAGTCTGTTTTTT. It translates to CASSHSRTGFSLFF.

J is TRBJ1-4 and V is TRBV7-9; D remains unclear. Trimming took 5 bases from V and 0 from J, leaving 7 bases between them. The CDR3 runs to 14 residues. The germline V gene has CDR1 SEHNR and CDR2 FQNEAQ (reference sequence). As DNA, the CDR3 is TGTGCCAGCAGCGCACTTACAACTAATGAAAAACTGTTTTTT. Translation gives CASSALTTNEKLFF.

The V gene is TRBV6-5, the J gene TRBJ2-2; possible D gene TRBD1, 6 bases. The ends were cut back, 0 bases at V and 6 bases at J, with 8 bases in the middle. Germline V lookup: CDR1 MNHEY, CDR2 SVGAGI. The CDR3 extends over 14 amino acids. This CDR3 is CASSYSKGAGELFF. The CDR3 nucleotides read TGTGCCAGCAGTTACTCGAAGGGGGCCGGGGAGCTGTTTTTT.

This chain joins TRBV28 and TRBJ1-5; D possibly corresponds to TRBD1 (5 bases). Germline V CDR1 and CDR2: MDHEN, SYDVKM. With 5 bases removed from V and 2 bases from J, the gap between germline ends came to 10 bases. CDR3 length: 14 amino acids. The CDR3 bases are TGTGCCAGCAGTCAGGGAAGGGGCAATCAGCCCCAGCATTTT. It is translated as CASSQGRGNQPQHF.

The rearrangement joins TRBV5-1 to TRBJ2-7; the match to TRBD1 covers 9 bases. J was trimmed by 0 bases and V by 2 bases; bases with no gene match: 3. Germline loops: CDR1 SGHRS, CDR2 YFSETQ. The CDR3 runs 15 residues. CDR3: CASSFGTGISYEQYF. As DNA, the CDR3 is TGCGCCAGCAGCTTTGGGACAGGGATCTCCTACGAGCAGTACTTC.

The chain recombines TRBV4-1 with TRBJ2-7, with D possibly TRBD2 on 6 matching bases. The V gene's germline CDR1 is MGHRA and CDR2 YSYEKL. V lost 2 bases and J lost 4, with 18 bases in between. CDR3 length: 16 residues. The CDR3 sequence is CASSQKPGLAKYEQYF. The CDR3 DNA sequence: TGCGCCAGCAGCCAAAAACCGGGACTCGCCAAGTACGAGCAGTACTTC.

This sequence joins TRBV4-3 and TRBJ2-1; 9 bases agree with TRBD2. From germline, CDR1 is LGHNA and CDR2 YSLEER. CDR3 length equals 17 residues. Germline trimming cut 4 bases from V and 5 bases from J; bases unmatched to any gene: 12. CDR3 in DNA: TGCGCCAGCAGCCGCGGGTACACAGCGGGGGGAAACAATGAGCAGTTCTTC. The encoded protein is CASSRGYTAGGNNEQFF.